One and the same sample provided the 16 T cell receptor beta chains below, sequenced in a study of human T cells and chemical hapten exposure (dated by TCRdb to the early 2020s). The time point label for this specimen denotes: patch test 3, about 24 weeks after DPC sensitization. The sample's treatment or condition label, decoded: therapeutic diphenylcyclopropenone sensitization with weekly scalp DPC. Libraries came from RACE. The run used a NextSeq 500. In TCRdb, the public reads were trimmed at Q25 with fastp and aligned with MiXCR, with productive beta chains retained. Identical CDR3 proteins give one entry, which carries the most common genes and DNA. The sample table records roughly 100,000 distinct CDR3 sequences; around 34% of these occur just once. The ten largest clones capture approximately 3% of the sample. Sequenced here: whole blood, sampled in connection with sensitization to the hapten diphenylcyclopropenone (DPC). The receptor set was obtained from a man in his forties or fifties with alopecia areata. Some clones in this sample may be carry-over from other donors' samples.

On this clonotype: At one end, the junction sequence differs from germline, possibly due to a read error. V usage is TRBV24-1 and J usage is TRBJ2-1; D not resolved. The V gene's germline CDR1 is KGHDR and CDR2 SFDVKD. This CDR3 is 13 amino acids long. The CDR3 region is CATSEPPSFEPFF. Written as DNA, the CDR3 is TGTGCCACCAGTGAACCCCCCTCTTTTGAGCCGTTCTTC.

This chain connects TRBV28 to TRBJ2-7, with a tentative D call TRBD1 (5 bases). V was trimmed by 5 bases and J by 3 bases, leaving 11 bases between them. The CDR3 spans 13 residues. The germline CDR1 and CDR2 sequences are MDHEN and SYDVKM. CDR3 loop: CASSGAMNYEQYF. The DNA of the CDR3 is TGTGCCAGCAGTGGGGCGATGAACTACGAGCAGTACTTC.

This clonotype came up once. The V call is TRBV6-1, the J call TRBJ2-6; TRBD1 or TRBD2 may be the D gene (7 bases each). The CDR3 length is 17 residues. V dropped 6 bases and J dropped 0 bases, with 15 bases sitting between them. Germline V gives CDR1 MNHNS, CDR2 SASEGT. The CDR3 here is CASSGGTAASGANVLTF. The CDR3 nucleotides are TGTGCCAGCAGCGGGGGGACAGCCGCCTCTGGGGCCAACGTCCTGACTTTC.

The chain couples TRBV6-2 or TRBV6-3 to TRBJ2-3, with D hard to call. This CDR3 has 14 residues. Germline V gene data show CDR1 as MNHEY and CDR2 as SVGEGT. With 0 bases removed from V and 6 bases from J, the gap between germline ends came to 10 bases. CDR3 bases: TGTGCCAGCAGTTACTCGAATTCCTGGGATACGCAGTATTTT. It is translated as CASSYSNSWDTQYF.

This clonotype was observed a handful of times. This chain links TRBV12-3 or TRBV12-4 with TRBJ1-1, with D uncertain. The V gene lost 5 bases and the J gene lost 8 bases, with 12 bases spanning the gap. The CDR3 has 12 amino acids. The CDR3 is CASSRGLSEAFF. The CDR3 DNA is TGTGCCAGCAGTCGAGGACTATCCGAAGCTTTCTTT.

This clonotype was seen a handful of times. The rearrangement links TRBV4-3 to TRBJ2-1; 8 bases fit TRBD1. V was pared by 0 bases and J by 9 bases, with 7 bases of the junction left unmatched. The CDR3 extends over 15 amino acids. Germline-derived CDR1 and CDR2 are LGHNA and YSLEER. CDR3 DNA: TGCGCCAGCAGCCAAGAGCGGACAGGGTATGTTGAGCAGTTCTTC. This gives the protein CASSQERTGYVEQFF.

This clonotype was recorded once. V usage is TRBV29-1 and J usage is TRBJ1-1; perhaps TRBD1 as D (6 bases). The germline CDR1 and CDR2 sequences are SQVTM and ANQGSEA. V dropped 1 base and J dropped 1 base, with 10 bases sitting between them. The CDR3 runs to 14 residues. The CDR3 region has the DNA TGCAGCGTTGAAGGGACAGCCTCGAACACTGAAGCTTTCTTT. Its protein product is CSVEGTASNTEAFF.

This clonotype has just a few counts. CDR3 loop: CASSLGQGAIETQYF. DNA of the CDR3: TGCGCCAGCAGCTTGGGACAGGGGGCTATTGAGACCCAGTACTTC. The V call is TRBV5-1, the J call TRBJ2-5; 10 bases are a match to TRBD1. This CDR3 spans 15 amino acids. The germline V gene encodes CDR1 SGHRS and CDR2 YFSETQ. With V trimmed by 0 bases and J by 5 bases, 4 bases remained unmatched.

The rearrangement uses TRBV4-3 and TRBJ1-2; the match to TRBD1 covers 9 bases. J gave up 4 bases and V 0 bases, and 9 bases lay outside the gene matches. This CDR3 contains 17 residues. Germline-derived CDR1 and CDR2 are LGHNA and YSLEER. CDR3 sequence: CASSQEVRTGAGYGYTF. CDR3 DNA sequence: TGCGCCAGCAGCCAAGAAGTTCGGACAGGGGCCGGCTATGGCTACACCTTC.

This chain connects TRBV6-2 or TRBV6-3 to TRBJ2-3, with no clear D. This CDR3 comprises 11 residues. CDR1 is MNHEY and CDR2 is SVGEGT in the germline V gene. The V end lost 4 bases, the J end lost 4 bases, and 3 bases lay between the germline ends. The CDR3 spells CASSFPDTQYF. DNA of the CDR3: TGTGCCAGCAGTTTTCCAGATACGCAGTATTTT.

The V and J genes are TRBV7-9 and TRBJ2-1; 8 bases are a match to TRBD1. Germline values: CDR1 SEHNR, CDR2 FQNEAQ (reference sequence). The CDR3 is made up of 15 amino acids. V dropped 4 bases and J dropped 2; count of bases not matched to a gene: 4. This CDR3 is CASSSGQGTYNEQFF. The CDR3 DNA reads as TGTGCCAGCAGCTCCGGACAGGGAACCTACAATGAGCAGTTCTTC.

This clonotype appeared many times. The chain links TRBV20-1 to TRBJ2-7, with 9 bases matching TRBD1. The V segment lost 6 bases and the J segment 6 bases; nucleotides outside the gene matches: 9. The CDR3 has 13 amino acids. The V gene's germline CDR1 is DFQATT and CDR2 SNEGSKA (reference sequence). The chain's CDR3 is CSAPGQGIGEQYF. In DNA, the CDR3 is TGCAGTGCACCGGGACAGGGTATCGGCGAGCAGTACTTC.

The chain uses TRBV29-1 and TRBJ1-2, with D unresolved. Germline values: CDR1 SQVTM, CDR2 ANQGSEA. Trimming cost V 4 bases and J 6 bases, with 12 bases left between them. The CDR3 length is 12 residues. The CDR3 bases are TGCAGCGTTGGGTCACGGTCTCATGGCTACACCTTC. Amino acid sequence: CSVGSRSHGYTF.

This clonotype has just a few counts. The chain joins TRBV9 to TRBJ2-3, with a weak D call TRBD2 (6 bases). Germline V gives CDR1 SGDLS, CDR2 YYNGEE. There are 17 residues in the CDR3. The V and J ends lost 0 bases and 2 bases respectively, with 16 bases between them. CDR3 protein: CASSVAGSGGPTDTQYF. CDR3 sequence (DNA): TGTGCCAGCAGCGTAGCTGGTAGCGGAGGCCCCACAGATACGCAGTATTTT.

This clonotype was observed a few times. The chain couples TRBV11-3 to TRBJ2-3; perhaps TRBD2 as D (6 bases). There are 15 residues in the CDR3. Germline CDR1 SGHNT, CDR2 YENEEA. Trimming cost V 3 bases and J 0 bases, with 10 bases left between them. The CDR3 coding sequence is TGTGCCAGCAGCTTGGAGGGTGTCAGCACAGATACGCAGTATTTT. It is translated as CASSLEGVSTDTQYF.

V and J are TRBV29-1 and TRBJ2-1; no clear D gene. Trimming removed 4 bases from V and 6 bases from J, with 7 bases in between. The CDR3 length is 11 residues. The V gene's germline CDR1 is SQVTM and CDR2 ANQGSEA. For the CDR3, the DNA is TGCAGCGTTGCCCAGACCAATGAGCAGTTCTTC. Translated, it gives CSVAQTNEQFF.